The 9 T cell receptor beta chains below were found in one sample sequenced in a study of blood T cells in healthy people across ages (dated by TCRdb to the mid-2010s). Libraries were made using 5' RACE. Instrument used: Illumina HiSeq 2500. A second PCR of roughly 7 to 12 cycles was run with a J-beta primer mix and a sample-barcoded 5' primer. Using fastp at Q25 and MiXCR, TCRdb reprocessed the public reads and kept productive beta chains. Each CDR3 protein appears once, grouped with its most common genes and DNA. In all, the sample holds roughly 1,000,000 distinct CDR3 sequences, and about 23% of those were seen once. Jointly, the top ten make up around 0.7% of the sample. These data are also associated with another study on T cells of mothers and their children.

The sample taken for sequencing was blood. These receptors were collected from a girl aged 2 to 9 in good health.

The chain recombines TRBV7-3 with TRBJ1-5; tentative D call: TRBD1 (6 bases). V dropped 1 base and J dropped 5 bases, with 15 bases sitting between them. This CDR3 has 16 residues. Germline assignment: CDR1 SGHTA and CDR2 FQGTGA. The CDR3 protein is CASSLIRQGRDQPQHF. The CDR3 coding sequence is TGTGCCAGCAGCTTAATTCGCCAGGGGAGGGATCAGCCCCAGCATTTT.

The rearrangement joins TRBV2 to TRBJ1-3, with D unresolved. This CDR3 is 12 amino acids long. Germline V CDR1 and CDR2: SNHLY, FYNNEI. Trimming took off 7 bases at V and 0 bases at J, with 4 bases between the two ends. This CDR3 is CASKLSGNTIYF. CDR3 sequence (DNA): TGTGCCAGCAAACTCTCTGGAAACACCATATATTTT.

This rearrangement joins TRBV10-3 to TRBJ2-5, with 7 bases lining up with TRBD2. The J call may be mistaken, given a closer DNA end match to TRBJ2-1. The germline CDR1 and CDR2 sequences are ENHRY and SYGVKD. This CDR3 comprises 15 residues. The CDR3 nucleotides read TGTGCCATCAGTGAGTCGGCTAGCGGAGGCAATGAGCAGTTCTTC. Translating it yields CAISESASGGNEQFF.

This clonotype was picked up a small number of times. This chain links TRBV29-1 with TRBJ2-3, with 9 bases matching TRBD1. Unmatched junction bases numbered 2, after V lost 5 bases and J lost 2 bases. CDR1 and CDR2 (germline): SQVTM, ANQGSEA. This CDR3 region has 13 residues. CDR3: CSVYRGLTDTQYF. The CDR3 coding sequence is TGCAGCGTTTACAGGGGGCTCACAGATACGCAGTATTTT.

The genes are TRBV10-3 and TRBJ1-4; TRBD1 matches 9 bases. Per germline, CDR1 ENHRY and CDR2 SYGVKD. The CDR3 spans 15 residues. V lost 6 bases, J lost 3 bases, and 5 bases stayed unmatched. DNA of the CDR3: TGTGCCATCAGGCCCGGGACAGGGCCTAATGAAAAACTGTTTTTT. Protein: CAIRPGTGPNEKLFF.

This clonotype was seen only a few times. The chain joins TRBV24-1 to TRBJ2-1; 10 bases fit TRBD2. With 5 bases clipped from V and 8 bases from J, the junction kept 8 bases outside the gene matches. This CDR3 spans 15 amino acids. CDR1 and CDR2 from the germline V gene are KGHDR and SFDVKD. As DNA, the CDR3 is TGTGCCACCAGTGTACCGGGACTAGCGTCGGATGAGCAGTTCTTC. Translated, it gives CATSVPGLASDEQFF.

V usage is TRBV29-1 and J usage is TRBJ2-6; TRBD1 is a possible D gene (5 bases). The ends were cut back, 4 bases at V and 0 bases at J, with 19 bases in the middle. The germline CDR1 and CDR2 sequences are SQVTM and ANQGSEA. The CDR3 covers 18 residues. CDR3 sequence (DNA): TGCAGCGTTGTCGATACAGGTTTTCTTAGCTCTGGGGCCAACGTCCTGACTTTC. Translated: CSVVDTGFLSSGANVLTF.

V usage is TRBV12-3 or TRBV12-4 and J usage is TRBJ2-7; D call uncertain. This CDR3 comprises 15 residues. V was shortened by 3 bases and J by 8 bases, with 20 bases between the two germline ends. This CDR3 reads CASSLGLTPQLKQYF. In nucleotides, the CDR3 is TGTGCCAGCAGTTTGGGTTTGACTCCCCAGCTCAAGCAGTACTTC.

This clonotype was recorded many times. CDR3 sequence reads: CASSQGPGETQYF. CDR3 bases: TGTGCCAGCAGCCAAGGACCCGGGGAGACCCAGTACTTC. The chain couples TRBV13 to TRBJ2-5; D is undetermined. This CDR3 is 13 amino acids long. V was shortened by 5 bases and J by 5 bases, with 12 bases between the two germline ends. Germline V CDR1 and CDR2: PRHDT, FYEKMQ (reference sequence).